The 8 T cell receptor beta chains below were found in one sample sequenced in a study of T cell repertoires in cytomegalovirus infection. From the reads, TCRdb called clonotypes with MiXCR, one entry per CDR3 protein. Among more than 400,000 distinct CDR3 sequences, 26% were seen once, and the ten largest hold around 13%. The sequenced material came from PBMCs. These receptors were collected from a human donor in good health (CMV status not recorded). Some clones in this sample may be carry-over from other donors' samples.

The sample holds a few counts of this clonotype. This sequence joins TRBV2 and TRBJ2-5; D gene ambiguous. CDR3 length: 11 residues. V lost 3 bases, J lost 7 bases, and 6 bases lay in between. The V gene's germline CDR1 is SNHLY and CDR2 FYNNEI. CDR3 DNA: TGTGCCAGCAGTGAGCTCGGGACCCAGTACTTC. It yields the protein CASSELGTQYF.

This clonotype has a handful of counts. J is TRBJ1-2 and V is TRBV2, with 7 bases aligning to TRBD1. This CDR3 is built from 14 residues. Trimming took 7 bases from V and 1 from J; bases not matched to a gene: 6. CDR1 SNHLY and CDR2 FYNNEI come from the germline V gene. This CDR3 is CASTPGQLNYGYTF. For the CDR3, the DNA is TGTGCCAGCACGCCGGGACAGCTTAACTATGGCTACACCTTC.

The genes are TRBV7-2 and TRBJ1-6; the D is unclear. Trimming took 4 bases from V and 8 from J, leaving 12 bases between them. The CDR3 extends over 14 amino acids. Germline V gene data show CDR1 as SGHTA and CDR2 as FQGNSA. In nucleotides, the CDR3 is TGTGCCAGCAGCTCGGACCTAAGGGATTCACCCCTCCACTTT. Protein sequence: CASSSDLRDSPLHF.

This clonotype was detected ten times or more. This chain uses TRBV4-1 with TRBJ2-5, with 10 bases lining up with TRBD1. V trimming: 1 base; J trimming: 3 bases; junction bases outside the gene matches: 11. The CDR3 is made up of 18 amino acids. Germline V CDR1 and CDR2: MGHRA, YSYEKL. The DNA of the CDR3 is TGCGCCAGCAGCCAAGCCCCTACGGGGACAGGGGCTGAAGAGACCCAGTACTTC. Protein sequence: CASSQAPTGTGAEETQYF.

This clonotype was recorded a few times. Written as DNA, the CDR3 is TGTGCCAGCAGCTGGGACAGGGCCGAAATCTATGGCTACACCTTC. Its translation: CASSWDRAEIYGYTF. This chain joins TRBV5-5 and TRBJ1-2; 9 bases line up with TRBD1. CDR3 length: 15 amino acids. J was trimmed by 4 bases and V by 3 bases; bases with no gene match: 7. Germline V gene lookup returns CDR1 SGHKS and CDR2 YYEKEE (reference sequence).

J is TRBJ1-4 and V is TRBV2; no firm D call. Per the germline V gene, CDR1 is SNHLY and CDR2 is FYNNEI. V gave up 7 bases and J gave up 8 bases, with 14 bases separating them. The CDR3 loop spans 13 amino acids. CDR3 bases: TGTGCCAGCACCCCTGGGGATAGGGAAAAACTGTTTTTT. It translates to CASTPGDREKLFF.

The chain is built from TRBV2 and TRBJ1-1, with 7 bases aligning to TRBD1. This CDR3 has 15 residues. CDR1 is SNHLY, CDR2 FYNNEI, per germline. J gave up 6 bases and V 8 bases, and 15 bases lay outside the gene matches. CDR3 sequence (DNA): TGTGCCAGCTTAATCAGGGGGGTCAGGCCCGCTGAAGCTTTCTTT. Protein product: CASLIRGVRPAEAFF.

This clonotype was counted many times. The chain employs TRBV11-2 and TRBJ2-1; either TRBD1 or TRBD2 may fit D (5 bases each). The length of the CDR3 is 16 residues. Germline V gives CDR1 SGHAT, CDR2 FQNNGV. Trimming cost V 3 bases and J 3 bases, with 15 bases left between them. The DNA for the CDR3 is TGTGCCAGCAGCTTGATTATCGGGGCCTACTACAATGAGCAGTTCTTC. It translates to CASSLIIGAYYNEQFF.